Each of the 4 T cell receptor beta chains below was sequenced from the same sample in a study of control samples from healthy donors and cancer patients. The method was immunoSEQ multiplex PCR; TCRdb's version includes in-frame clones alone and lacks a portion of them. The sample has 98,000 or so clones; 70% to 80% are singletons. The sequenced sample was blood. Receptor source: a woman aged 30 to 39 in good health.

The chain uses TRBV7-9 and TRBJ2-7; D possibly corresponds to TRBD2 (5 bases). Germline assignment: CDR1 SEHNR and CDR2 FQNEAQ (reference sequence). V lost 5 bases to trimming and J lost 3 bases, with 11 bases between them. This CDR3 region has 13 residues. CDR3 nucleotides: TGTGCCAGCAGCCCCTATGGGAGCTACGAGCAGTACTTC. Its protein product is CASSPYGSYEQYF.

With regard to this clone: The junction differs from germline at one of its ends, possibly a read error. Additional DNA sequences in this sample encode the identical CDR3. The chain combines TRBV2 with TRBJ1-4, with a weak D call TRBD1 (5 bases). CDR1 SNHLY and CDR2 FYNNEI come from the germline V gene. This CDR3 is built from 15 residues. The DNA of the CDR3 is TGTGCCAGCAGCGAAGACAGAACAACTAATGAAAAACTGTTTTTT. This gives the protein CASSEDRTTNEKLFF.

The chain links TRBV28 to TRBJ2-7, with D uncertain. CDR3 length: 13 residues. Germline V gene data show CDR1 as MDHEN and CDR2 as SYDVKM. V shed 2 bases and J shed 7 bases, with 12 bases lying between them. The DNA of the CDR3 is TGTGCCAGCAGTTTAACGCCGCTCCTTGAGCAGTACTTC. Translated, it gives CASSLTPLLEQYF.

This chain links TRBV5-6 with TRBJ2-3, with D possibly being TRBD1 (7 bases). This CDR3 region has 15 residues. With 0 bases removed from V and 7 bases from J, the gap between germline ends came to 15 bases. Germline V gene data show CDR1 as SGHDT and CDR2 as YYEEEE. CDR3 sequence reads: CASSLGSRGANTQYF. Here the CDR3 DNA reads TGTGCCAGCAGCTTGGGAAGCAGGGGGGCGAATACGCAGTATTTT.